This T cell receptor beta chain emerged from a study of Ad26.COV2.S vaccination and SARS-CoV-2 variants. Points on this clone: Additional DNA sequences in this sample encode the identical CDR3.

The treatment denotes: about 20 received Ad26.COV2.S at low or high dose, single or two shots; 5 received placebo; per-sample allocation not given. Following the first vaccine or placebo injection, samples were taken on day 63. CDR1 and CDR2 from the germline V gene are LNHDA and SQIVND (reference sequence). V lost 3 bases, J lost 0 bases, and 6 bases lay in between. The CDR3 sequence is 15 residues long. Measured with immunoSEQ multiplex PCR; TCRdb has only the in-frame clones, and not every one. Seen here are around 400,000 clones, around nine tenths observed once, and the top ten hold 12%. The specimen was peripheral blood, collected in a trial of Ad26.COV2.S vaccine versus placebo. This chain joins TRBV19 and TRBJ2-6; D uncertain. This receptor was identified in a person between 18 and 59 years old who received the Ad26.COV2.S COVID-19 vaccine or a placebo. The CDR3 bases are TGTGCCAGTAGTATTCAGTCCTCTGGGGCCAACGTCCTGACTTTC. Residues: CASSIQSSGANVLTF.